A selection of T cell receptor beta chains follows, all from one sample in a study of T-cell memory formation after mild COVID-19. TCRdb recomputed calls from the 5' RACE reads with MiXCR, one row per CDR3 protein. The sample yields about 110,000 distinct CDR3 sequences, approximately 14% seen once. The sequencing sample was made of PBMCs or a T cell subset sorted from them (not recorded which). The source is a man in his late teens or twenties who had mild COVID-19 (a few samples of this study predate the infection). Cell type and time point are not known. CDR3s include the opening cysteine and the closing phenylalanine or tryptophan. A D gene is named only where the DNA matches it firmly. A row's size may be missing; if present it is once, few, many or a size class.

abundance: few; d_gene: -; v_gene: TRBV12-3/TRBV12-4; j_gene: TRBJ2-4; CDR3aa: CASSTPSAQGNIQYF; CDR3nt: TGTGCCAGCAGCACTCCTAGCGCCCAGGGAAACATTCAGTACTTC
abundance: few; d_gene: TRBD1; v_gene: TRBV4-3; j_gene: TRBJ1-1; CDR3aa: CASSQDYGTASEAFF; CDR3nt: TGCGCCAGCAGCCAAGATTACGGGACAGCCTCCGAAGCTTTCTTT
abundance: -; d_gene: TRBD1; v_gene: TRBV6-5; j_gene: TRBJ2-1; CDR3aa: CASSYLQGALYNEQFF; CDR3nt: TGTGCCAGCAGTTACTTGCAGGGGGCCCTCTACAATGAGCAGTTCTTC
abundance: -; d_gene: -; v_gene: TRBV6-5; j_gene: TRBJ1-2; CDR3aa: CASSSYRVDYGYTF; CDR3nt: TGTGCCAGCAGTTCCTACAGGGTAGACTATGGCTACACCTTC
abundance: -; d_gene: -; v_gene: TRBV4-1; j_gene: TRBJ1-2; CDR3aa: CASSQDQAGDNYGYTF; CDR3nt: TGCGCCAGCAGCCAAGATCAGGCAGGGGATAACTATGGCTACACCTTC
abundance: few; d_gene: -; v_gene: TRBV7-9; j_gene: TRBJ2-1; CDR3aa: CASSLTLQGPEQFF; CDR3nt: TGTGCCAGCAGCTTAACCCTACAGGGTCCAGAGCAGTTCTTC
abundance: -; d_gene: -; v_gene: TRBV29-1; j_gene: TRBJ1-4; CDR3aa: CSVVGEWGSGKLFF; CDR3nt: TGCAGCGTTGTCGGGGAATGGGGGTCGGGAAAACTGTTTTTT
abundance: -; d_gene: -; v_gene: TRBV21-1; j_gene: TRBJ1-6; CDR3aa: CASSKVQRSPLHF; CDR3nt: TGTGCCAGCAGCAAAGTACAGCGCTCACCCCTCCACTTT
abundance: many; d_gene: TRBD1; v_gene: TRBV7-6; j_gene: TRBJ1-2; CDR3aa: CASSLGQGYGYTF; CDR3nt: TGTGCCAGCAGCTTGGGACAGGGCTATGGCTACACCTTC
abundance: many; d_gene: -; v_gene: TRBV4-3; j_gene: TRBJ1-2; CDR3aa: CASSQDQSVRRVSGYTF; CDR3nt: TGCGCCAGCAGCCAAGATCAATCCGTTCGACGGGTTAGTGGCTACACCTTC
abundance: few; d_gene: -; v_gene: TRBV6-5; j_gene: TRBJ2-2; CDR3aa: CAISYLNTGELFF; CDR3nt: TGTGCCATCAGTTACCTTAACACCGGGGAGCTGTTTTTT
abundance: many; d_gene: TRBD1; v_gene: TRBV6-4; j_gene: TRBJ2-3; CDR3aa: CASSEAGGAPDTQYF; CDR3nt: TGTGCCAGCAGTGAAGCAGGGGGCGCCCCAGATACGCAGTATTTT
abundance: -; d_gene: -; v_gene: TRBV7-9; j_gene: TRBJ2-2; CDR3aa: CASTKLGDTNTGELFF; CDR3nt: TGTGCCAGCACTAAACTGGGGGATACGAACACCGGGGAGCTGTTTTTT
abundance: -; d_gene: -; v_gene: TRBV7-9; j_gene: TRBJ2-2; CDR3aa: CASSLVGWSTGELFF; CDR3nt: TGTGCCAGCAGCTTAGTCGGATGGTCCACCGGGGAGCTGTTTTTT
abundance: -; d_gene: TRBD2; v_gene: TRBV5-6; j_gene: TRBJ2-1; CDR3aa: CASSLVAGVNEQFF; CDR3nt: TGTGCCAGCAGCTTGGTAGCGGGGGTAAATGAGCAGTTCTTC
abundance: few; d_gene: -; v_gene: TRBV7-9; j_gene: TRBJ2-1; CDR3aa: CASSTTGQTYNEQFF; CDR3nt: TGTGCCAGCAGTACAACGGGACAAACTTACAATGAGCAGTTCTTC
abundance: -; d_gene: -; v_gene: TRBV12-3/TRBV12-4; j_gene: TRBJ2-2; CDR3aa: CASSVGAGELFF; CDR3nt: TGTGCCAGCAGTGTAGGTGCCGGGGAGCTGTTTTTT
abundance: many; d_gene: -; v_gene: TRBV5-1; j_gene: TRBJ2-2; CDR3aa: CASSGTAANTGELFF; CDR3nt: TGCGCCAGCAGCGGGACTGCGGCGAACACCGGGGAGCTGTTTTTT
abundance: -; d_gene: -; v_gene: TRBV27; j_gene: TRBJ2-5; CDR3aa: CASSPGPPYQETQYF; CDR3nt: TGTGCCAGCAGTCCCGGACCTCCGTACCAAGAGACCCAGTACTTC
abundance: few; d_gene: TRBD2; v_gene: TRBV12-3/TRBV12-4; j_gene: TRBJ2-3; CDR3aa: CASSLEPGGATDTQYF; CDR3nt: TGTGCCAGCAGTCTAGAACCCGGGGGGGCCACAGATACGCAGTATTTT
abundance: -; d_gene: -; v_gene: TRBV2; j_gene: TRBJ1-1; CDR3aa: CASSLGDNTEAFF; CDR3nt: TGTGCCAGCAGTTTAGGTGATAACACTGAAGCTTTCTTT
abundance: few; d_gene: -; v_gene: TRBV3-1; j_gene: TRBJ2-2; CDR3aa: CASRETLTGELFF; CDR3nt: TGTGCCAGCAGAGAGACCCTTACCGGGGAGCTGTTTTTT
abundance: once; d_gene: TRBD1; v_gene: TRBV13; j_gene: TRBJ2-3; CDR3aa: CASSHPGQGPDTQYF; CDR3nt: TGTGCCAGCAGCCATCCGGGACAGGGTCCAGATACGCAGTATTTT
abundance: -; d_gene: TRBD2; v_gene: TRBV4-1; j_gene: TRBJ2-1; CDR3aa: CASSQGLAGGLVYDEQFF; CDR3nt: TGCGCCAGCAGCCAAGGACTAGCGGGGGGTCTGGTGTACGATGAGCAGTTCTTC
abundance: few; d_gene: -; v_gene: TRBV7-9; j_gene: TRBJ2-7; CDR3aa: CALGTPSSYEQYF; CDR3nt: TGTGCCCTAGGGACGCCGAGCTCCTACGAGCAGTACTTC
abundance: few; d_gene: -; v_gene: TRBV12-3/TRBV12-4; j_gene: TRBJ2-5; CDR3aa: CASSPRGPRESQYF; CDR3nt: TGTGCCAGCAGTCCCCGGGGCCCAAGAGAGAGCCAGTACTTC
abundance: -; d_gene: -; v_gene: TRBV11-3; j_gene: TRBJ2-1; CDR3aa: CASSPQGPSYNEQFF; CDR3nt: TGTGCCAGCAGCCCCCAGGGACCGTCCTACAATGAGCAGTTCTTC
abundance: -; d_gene: -; v_gene: TRBV6-5; j_gene: TRBJ2-5; CDR3aa: CANPRQGLGETQYF; CDR3nt: TGTGCCAACCCGCGGCAGGGTCTGGGGGAGACCCAGTACTTC
abundance: few; d_gene: TRBD1; v_gene: TRBV7-9; j_gene: TRBJ1-5; CDR3aa: CASSLGQGHQPQHF; CDR3nt: TGTGCCAGCAGCCTCGGACAGGGCCATCAGCCCCAGCATTTT
abundance: medium-sized; d_gene: TRBD2; v_gene: TRBV20-1; j_gene: TRBJ2-1; CDR3aa: CSARGLAGGEQFF; CDR3nt: TGCAGTGCTAGAGGACTAGCGGGGGGTGAGCAGTTCTTC
abundance: many; d_gene: -; v_gene: TRBV6-5; j_gene: TRBJ2-7; CDR3aa: CASSPRQTGLDYEQYF; CDR3nt: TGTGCCAGCAGCCCCCGCCAAACAGGGTTAGACTACGAGCAGTACTTC
abundance: -; d_gene: -; v_gene: TRBV5-1; j_gene: TRBJ1-1; CDR3aa: CASSLALGMNTEAFF; CDR3nt: TGCGCCAGCAGCTTGGCCCTGGGGATGAACACTGAAGCTTTCTTT
abundance: many; d_gene: TRBD1; v_gene: TRBV5-1; j_gene: TRBJ2-5; CDR3aa: CASSLGQGEQYF; CDR3nt: TGCGCCAGCAGCCTCGGACAGGGAGAACAGTACTTC
abundance: many; d_gene: TRBD1; v_gene: TRBV6-5; j_gene: TRBJ1-2; CDR3aa: CASRTGSIDGYTF; CDR3nt: TGTGCCAGCAGGACAGGGTCGATTGATGGCTACACCTTC
abundance: few; d_gene: -; v_gene: TRBV4-1; j_gene: TRBJ2-2; CDR3aa: CASSQFWSSNTGELFF; CDR3nt: TGCGCCAGCAGCCAATTCTGGTCGTCGAACACCGGGGAGCTGTTTTTT
abundance: many; d_gene: -; v_gene: TRBV27; j_gene: TRBJ1-5; CDR3aa: CASSFAGDGNQPQHF; CDR3nt: TGTGCCAGCAGTTTTGCAGGGGACGGCAATCAGCCCCAGCATTTT
abundance: -; d_gene: -; v_gene: TRBV4-1; j_gene: TRBJ1-1; CDR3aa: CASSHEIGGNTEAFF; CDR3nt: TGCGCCAGCAGCCACGAGATTGGGGGGAACACTGAAGCTTTCTTT
abundance: few; d_gene: -; v_gene: TRBV19; j_gene: TRBJ1-1; CDR3aa: CASSTTENTEAFF; CDR3nt: TGTGCCAGTAGTACCACAGAGAACACTGAAGCTTTCTTT
abundance: many; d_gene: -; v_gene: TRBV4-1; j_gene: TRBJ2-4; CDR3aa: CASSHGTAGRGIQYF; CDR3nt: TGCGCCAGCAGTCACGGGACAGCCGGGAGGGGCATTCAGTACTTC
abundance: -; d_gene: -; v_gene: TRBV30; j_gene: TRBJ2-2; CDR3aa: CAWSPLIPTDTGELFF; CDR3nt: TGTGCCTGGAGTCCCCTCATCCCTACCGACACCGGGGAGCTGTTTTTT
abundance: few; d_gene: -; v_gene: TRBV6-6; j_gene: TRBJ1-1; CDR3aa: CASSYSVTEGEAFF; CDR3nt: TGTGCCAGCAGTTACTCGGTGACAGAAGGTGAAGCTTTCTTT
abundance: few; d_gene: -; v_gene: TRBV7-9; j_gene: TRBJ2-3; CDR3aa: CASSVILNTQYF; CDR3nt: TGTGCCAGCAGCGTAATCTTAAATACGCAGTATTTT
abundance: few; d_gene: -; v_gene: TRBV9; j_gene: TRBJ1-2; CDR3aa: CASSVDPGKDDYGYTF; CDR3nt: TGTGCCAGCAGCGTAGATCCAGGGAAAGATGACTATGGCTACACCTTC
abundance: -; d_gene: TRBD2; v_gene: TRBV12-3/TRBV12-4; j_gene: TRBJ2-3; CDR3aa: CASSLAGSGGADTQYF; CDR3nt: TGTGCCAGCAGTTTAGCGGGAAGCGGGGGTGCAGATACGCAGTATTTT
abundance: many; d_gene: -; v_gene: TRBV6-5; j_gene: TRBJ2-1; CDR3aa: CASSYRGAYSYNEQFF; CDR3nt: TGTGCCAGCAGTTACCGGGGGGCCTACTCCTACAATGAGCAGTTCTTC
abundance: -; d_gene: -; v_gene: TRBV5-1; j_gene: TRBJ2-7; CDR3aa: CASGPGPTFYEQYF; CDR3nt: TGCGCCAGCGGGCCGGGACCTACCTTTTACGAGCAGTACTTC
abundance: few; d_gene: -; v_gene: TRBV20-1; j_gene: TRBJ2-7; CDR3aa: CSALVRDSLHEQYF; CDR3nt: TGCAGTGCTTTGGTTCGAGACTCCCTCCACGAGCAGTACTTC
abundance: few; d_gene: TRBD1; v_gene: TRBV20-1; j_gene: TRBJ2-7; CDR3aa: CSARSGTGSYEQYF; CDR3nt: TGCAGTGCTAGGTCCGGGACAGGTTCCTACGAGCAGTACTTC
abundance: -; d_gene: -; v_gene: TRBV4-3; j_gene: TRBJ2-1; CDR3aa: CASSQGVGALNEQFF; CDR3nt: TGCGCCAGCAGCCAAGGTGTAGGGGCCCTCAATGAGCAGTTCTTC